The entry below describes one TCR beta chain. Its target is unknown. Measured with immunoSEQ multiplex PCR; TCRdb has only the in-frame clones, and not every one. Of roughly 5,000 clones listed, roughly 88% are singletons. This CDR3 has 17 amino acids. V gave up 2 bases and J gave up 4 bases; unmatched junction bases: 10. In germline, CDR1 is SGHDT, CDR2 YYEEEE. These data belong to a study of chemoradiotherapy in HPV16-positive cancers. General study points: For HPV16-positive patients, expanding HPV-responsive T cells associated with longer recurrence-free survival.

The receptor's source is a human donor with HPV-associated anogenital cancer. The sequencing used tumor tissue, collected from a patient who underwent chemoradiotherapy. The V call is TRBV5-6, the J call TRBJ1-1, with 11 nucleotides matching TRBD1. CDR3 amino acids: CASSFRGTGGGGTEAFF. The DNA of the CDR3 is TGTGCCAGCAGCTTCCGGGGGACAGGGGGTGGTGGCACTGAAGCTTTCTTT.